The text below deals with one T cell receptor beta chain. Its target is not known. The data were taken from a study of cytomegalovirus exposure and HLA in healthy donors. The primer mix had 60 Vbeta and 13 Jbeta primers. Repertoires were generated with immunoSEQ multiplex PCR, while TCRdb's copy carries only in-frame clones and drops some. The data hold 140,000 or so clones, with nearly 90% observed a single time. V was pared by 5 bases and J by 1 base, with 2 bases of the junction left unmatched. Germline assignment: CDR1 SEHNR and CDR2 FQNEAQ (reference sequence). This CDR3 has 14 amino acids. Overall study results and limits: In a later analysis, an Asian-associated ancestry cluster reportedly showed fewer N-insertions than the roughly 690-donor mean. Cytomegalovirus-associated status was assigned to more than 150 TCR beta chains. TCR beta chain V- and J-gene trimming was linked, in a later analysis, to a missense variant in DCLRE1C.

Source material: PBMCs. The sequence was collected from a woman aged 40 to 50 in good health and CMV-seronegative. V is TRBV7-9 and J is TRBJ2-5; 9 nucleotides match TRBD1. In nucleotides, the CDR3 is TGTGCCAGCAGCCCGGGACAGGGCCAAGAGACCCAGTACTTC. Its protein product is CASSPGQGQETQYF.